These 9 T cell receptor beta chains came from one sample sequenced in a study of T cells in women clearing cervical HPV infection. TCRdb's table, derived via immunoSEQ multiplex PCR, lists solely in-frame clones and lacks some. Its table records some 28,000 clones. The specimen was blood buffy coat. The receptor set was obtained from a woman aged 18-70 years with a cervical HPV16 infection that either progressed to CIN3+ or cleared (not recorded which).

Worth noting for this clone: The sequence runs out 3 residues before the end of the CDR3; the remainder is reconstructed from the germline J gene. The gene calls are TRBV30 and TRBJ1-4; 7 bases align to TRBD1. This CDR3 has 12 residues. V lost 7 bases to trimming and J lost 6 bases; unmatched junction nucleotides: 5. From germline, CDR1 is GTSNPN and CDR2 SVGIG (reference sequence). Incomplete CDR3 DNA: TGTGCCTTTGGCAGGGGGGATGAAAAA. Translation gives CAFGRGDEK. From start to end, the CDR3 is CAFGRGDEKLFF.

A remark on this clone: The read is 3 residues too short to cover the CDR3 end, so that end is filled in from the germline J gene. The rearrangement links TRBV5-4 to TRBJ2-1, with 11 bases fitting TRBD2. Germline V gives CDR1 SGHNT, CDR2 YYREEE (reference sequence). V shed 5 bases and J 9 bases; nucleotides not matched to a gene: 13. This CDR3 is built from 16 residues. This CDR3 reads CASSTGSGGAEGEQFF. CDR3 bases read: TGTGCCAGCAGTACTGGTAGCGGGGGGGCTGAGGGTGAG.

Of note for this clone: Sequencing ends 3 residues short of the CDR3 end; the germline J gene provides the rest. J is TRBJ2-5 and V is TRBV6-2 or TRBV6-3; no firm D call. The CDR3 length is 15 residues. Deletions cut 2 bases from V and 5 bases from J, with 15 bases between. Germline V gives CDR1 MNHEY, CDR2 SVGEGT. The CDR3 bases that were read are TGTGCCAGCAGTTACCCAGGCAGCCAGTCGGAGACC. Its translation: CASSYPGSQSET. The CDR3 as a whole reads CASSYPGSQSETQYF.

Regarding this clone: Read coverage stops 3 residues before the CDR3 terminus; the germline J gene supplies the remainder. This sequence joins TRBV6-1 and TRBJ2-7; perhaps TRBD1 as D (6 bases). The CDR3 has 15 residues. V lost 3 bases and J lost 6, with 18 bases in between. Germline V gives CDR1 MNHNS, CDR2 SASEGT. The CDR3 is CASSERTGSRSEQYF. The sequenced part of the CDR3 DNA is TGTGCCAGCAGTGAGAGAACAGGGTCCCGAAGCGAG.

The CDR3: CASSPGRVVDTYDYTF. CDR3 bases read: TGTGCCAGCTCACCAGGCAGAGTGGTGGACACCTACGAC. The genes are TRBV18 and TRBJ1-2; D may be TRBD1 (5 bases). Read data end 3 residues before the CDR3 end; the end is taken from the germline J gene. CDR1 and CDR2 from the germline V gene are KGHSH and LQKENI. CDR3 length: 16 residues.

A word on this clone: From the germline J gene comes the end of the CDR3, since the read stops 3 residues before it. This chain connects TRBV20-1 to TRBJ2-3; D might be TRBD1 (5 bases). The CDR3 has 13 amino acids. The germline V gene has CDR1 DFQATT and CDR2 SNEGSKA (reference sequence). V was pared by 5 bases and J by 4 bases, with 13 bases between. The CDR3: CSAPDSVSDTQYF. CDR3 DNA, as far as it was read: TGCAGTGCTCCCGACAGCGTTTCAGATACG.

As regards this clone: With the read ending 3 residues before the CDR3 end, the germline J gene is used to fill in that end. The chain carries TRBV6-1 and TRBJ2-7; D possibly corresponds to TRBD1 (6 bases). CDR1 is MNHNS, CDR2 SASEGT, per germline. Trimming removed 3 bases from V and 2 bases from J, with 11 bases in between. The CDR3 runs to 14 residues. Partial CDR3 DNA: TGTGCCAGCAGTGAGGCACAGGGAGCCTACGAG. Its translation is CASSEAQGAYE. The complete CDR3 sequence is CASSEAQGAYEQYF.

Turning to this clone: The CDR3 end falls 3 residues outside the read, so it is completed with the germline J gene. The rearrangement uses TRBV20-1 and TRBJ2-1; D is unclear. The CDR3 covers 10 residues. The V gene's germline CDR1 is DFQATT and CDR2 SNEGSKA (reference sequence). V was trimmed by 6 bases and J by 4 bases, leaving 4 bases between them. The CDR3 DNA, read in part, is TGCAGTGCCACTTACAATGAG. It specifies CSATYNE. The full-length CDR3 reads as CSATYNEQFF.

With respect to this clone: The read falls 3 residues short of the CDR3 end, and the missing part is taken from the germline J gene. The chain combines TRBV29-1 with TRBJ1-2; TRBD1 aligns across 8 bases. The CDR3 extends over 15 amino acids. Germline loops: CDR1 SQVTM, CDR2 ANQGSEA. The J segment lost 4 bases and the V segment lost 2 bases, leaving 9 bases of the junction unmatched. The CDR3 protein is CSVEKTGGLSYGYTF. CDR3 DNA (partial): TGCAGCGTTGAAAAAACAGGGGGTCTTTCCTATGGC.